The present T cell receptor (beta chain) was sequenced within a study of response to subunit inactivated influenza vaccine. TCRdb reprocessed the RT-PCR reads with MiXCR, giving one entry per CDR3 protein. The sample contains 400,000 to 650,000 distinct CDR3 sequences, under 8.5% of which appear only once. Germline V gene sequence: CDR1 LGHNA, CDR2 YSLEER. The CDR3 spans 19 residues. V lost 4 bases and J 0 bases, leaving 22 bases between the germline ends. The source was PBMCs from blood, collected roughly 24 months after vaccination. V and J are TRBV4-3 and TRBJ2-1; D might be TRBD1 or TRBD2, each matching 6 bases. The sequence derives from a man aged 45-69 years who received an inactivated influenza vaccine. CDR3 residues: CASSRYSGRGTNSYNEQFF. The CDR3 DNA reads TGCGCCAGCAGCCGCTATAGCGGAAGGGGGACCAACTCCTACAATGAGCAGTTCTTC.